A selection of T cell receptor beta chains follows, all from one sample in a study of blood T cell repertoires in COVID-19. Method: immunoSEQ multiplex PCR; TCRdb's copy keeps in-frame clones and lacks some. The repertoire has some 150,000 clones, 88% of them found once; the top ten carry approximately 2.3%. Sequenced input: peripheral blood. The receptors were gathered from a woman in her seventies with acute or convalescent COVID-19. The CDR3 runs from the conserved cysteine through the conserved F or W. A D gene is named only where the DNA matches it firmly. Clone size is given for some rows only: seen once, a few or many times, or a class if the clone is expanded.

j_call cdr3_length v_call d_call clone_size cdr3_aa cdr3_nt
TRBJ1-2 14 TRBV5-1 NA NA CASSLPGDLNGYTF TGCGCCAGCAGCCTCCCCGGAGACCTCAACGGCTACACCTTC
TRBJ1-2 18 TRBV3-1/TRBV3-2 NA once CASSQGSGGTIWRSGYTF TGTGCCAGCAGCCAAGGAAGCGGGGGGACTATCTGGAGGAGCGGCTACACCTTC
TRBJ1-2 15 TRBV6-5 TRBD1 NA CASTTAGQGDDGYTF TGTGCCAGCACCACAGCCGGACAGGGGGACGATGGCTACACCTTC
TRBJ1-5 15 TRBV4-1 TRBD1 NA CASSQGTGSNQPQHF TGCGCCAGCAGCCAGGGGACAGGGAGCAATCAGCCCCAGCATTTT
TRBJ2-7 16 TRBV4-2 TRBD1 NA CASSQDRDRTSYEQYF TGTGCCAGCAGCCAGGACAGGGATAGAACTTCCTACGAGCAGTACTTC
TRBJ1-4 15 TRBV5-1 NA NA CASSLDTGTNEKLFF TGCGCCAGCAGCTTGGATACGGGTACTAATGAAAAACTGTTTTTT
TRBJ2-7 12 TRBV5-6 NA once CASSRGGHEQYF TGTGCCAGCAGTCGTGGGGGCCACGAGCAGTACTTC
TRBJ1-4 15 TRBV2 TRBD1 NA CASSENRGVFEKLFF TGTGCCAGCAGTGAAAACAGGGGCGTGTTTGAAAAACTGTTTTTT
TRBJ1-5 13 TRBV20-1 NA NA CSASRRDGQPQHF TGCAGTGCTAGTAGGAGGGACGGTCAGCCCCAGCATTTT
TRBJ1-4 13 TRBV7-9 NA once CASSLGANEKLFF TGTGCCAGCAGCTTAGGAGCTAATGAAAAACTGTTTTTT
TRBJ1-1 12 TRBV12-3/TRBV12-4 NA NA CASSLRAGSAFF TGTGCCAGCAGTTTAAGAGCAGGCAGCGCTTTCTTT
TRBJ2-2 15 TRBV18 TRBD1 NA CASSPGQGGTGELFF TGTGCCAGCTCACCCGGACAGGGGGGCACCGGGGAGCTGTTTTTT
TRBJ1-2 15 TRBV9 NA NA CASSPQGDTNYGYTF TGTGCCAGCAGCCCCCAGGGCGACACTAACTATGGCTACACCTTC
TRBJ1-2 13 TRBV11-3 NA NA CASSLTGELGYTF TGTGCCAGCAGCTTAACGGGGGAGCTTGGCTACACCTTC
TRBJ2-7 13 TRBV18 NA NA CASSPTPGNEQYF TGTGCCAGCTCACCGACCCCAGGGAACGAGCAGTACTTC
TRBJ1-2 16 TRBV7-8 TRBD1 NA CASSWDRGRINYGYTF TGTGCCAGCAGCTGGGACAGGGGGCGGATTAACTATGGCTACACCTTC